The rows below give T cell receptor beta chains drawn from one sample of a study of breast tumors, draining lymph nodes, adjacent tissues. Using its own MiXCR run on the multiplex PCR reads, TCRdb lists one record per CDR3 protein. This table holds approximately 210,000 distinct CDR3 sequences, 32% found once. The sequenced sample consisted of axillary lymph node tissue. The receptors come from a female donor with breast cancer. Some clones in this sample may be carry-over from other donors' samples. Each CDR3 is given with its conserved first and last residue. D genes are given only for firm matches. The size field is filled for only some rows; it gives once, few, many or a size class.

v_call,d_call,clone_size,j_call,cdr3_aa,cdr3_nt
TRBV7-2,-,-,TRBJ2-6,CANSPQPSAGANVLTF,TGTGCCAACAGTCCCCAGCCGAGTGCTGGGGCCAACGTCCTGACTTTC
TRBV19,-,many,TRBJ1-5,CASRGQSQPQHF,TGTGCCAGTAGGGGCCAATCACAGCCCCAGCATTTT
TRBV20-1,-,many,TRBJ1-1,CSARLGGGTEAFF,TGCAGTGCTAGACTAGGGGGGGGTACTGAAGCTTTCTTT
TRBV6-5,-,many,TRBJ2-5,CASSYLDSQETQYF,TGTGCCAGCAGTTACCTGGACAGCCAAGAGACCCAGTACTTC
TRBV12-3/TRBV12-4,TRBD1,few,TRBJ1-1,CASSPHRGNTEAFF,TGTGCCAGCAGTCCTCACAGGGGTAACACTGAAGCTTTCTTT
TRBV12-3/TRBV12-4,-,few,TRBJ1-5,CARGGGGQPQHF,TGTGCCAGGGGGGGGGGTGGTCAGCCCCAGCATTTT
TRBV18,TRBD1,many,TRBJ2-7,CASSPSRGRPYEQYF,TGTGCCAGCTCACCGTCCAGGGGGCGCCCCTACGAGCAGTACTTC
TRBV10-1,TRBD2,once,TRBJ2-2,CASSEGAGGPTGELLF,TGCGCCAGCAGTGAGGGAGCGGGAGGGCCCACCGGGGAGCTGCTTTTT
TRBV28,TRBD1,-,TRBJ2-4,CASSLRTGGSKNIQYF,TGTGCCAGCAGTTTGAGGACAGGGGGGTCCAAAAACATTCAGTACTTC
TRBV5-1,-,once,TRBJ2-5,CASSLGGKGDTQYF,TGCGCCAGCAGCTTGGGCGGGAAGGGAGACACCCAGTACTTC
TRBV10-3,-,many,TRBJ2-7,CAIRGPDSYEQYF,TGTGCCATCCGGGGACCAGACTCCTACGAGCAGTACTTC
TRBV6-6,-,many,TRBJ1-5,CASKGSNQPQHF,TGTGCCAGCAAGGGCTCCAATCAGCCCCAGCATTTT
TRBV7-2,TRBD2,many,TRBJ2-3,CASSLSGISTDTQYF,TGTGCCAGCAGCTTAAGCGGGATTAGCACAGATACGCAGTATTTT
TRBV7-2,TRBD1,-,TRBJ2-2,CASNPRTGGTGELFF,TGTGCCAGCAACCCACGGACAGGGGGAACCGGGGAGCTGTTTTTT
TRBV6-5,-,-,TRBJ1-1,CASSHASGNAFF,TGTGCCAGCAGTCACGCGTCGGGAAATGCTTTCTTT
TRBV11-1,TRBD1,many,TRBJ2-6,CASSAWTGGSGANVLTF,TGTGCCAGCAGCGCCTGGACAGGGGGCTCTGGGGCCAACGTCCTGACTTTC
TRBV5-1,TRBD1,-,TRBJ1-5,CASSSGTGGYQETQHF,TGCGCCAGCAGCTCCGGGACAGGGGGCTACCAAGAGACCCAGCATTTT
TRBV30,-,many,TRBJ2-7,CAWSLTGSEAYEQYF,TGTGCCTGGAGTTTAACAGGTTCTGAAGCCTACGAGCAGTACTTC
TRBV7-8,-,few,TRBJ1-5,CASSLGLGRASPQHF,TGTGCCAGCAGCTTAGGCTTGGGCAGGGCATCTCCCCAGCATTTT
TRBV10-3,-,many,TRBJ2-6,CAISEGLPSGANVLTF,TGTGCCATCAGTGAAGGACTACCCTCTGGGGCCAACGTCCTGACTTTC
TRBV20-1,TRBD2,many,TRBJ2-3,CSARKVAGGTRHTDTQYF,TGCAGTGCTAGGAAGGTAGCGGGCGGAACTAGGCACACAGATACGCAGTATTTT
TRBV20-1,-,-,TRBJ1-2,CSARDKEVGAYTF,TGCAGTGCTAGAGATAAAGAGGTTGGGGCCTACACCTTC
TRBV6-1,TRBD1,many,TRBJ2-6,CASRQGGPGANVLTF,TGTGCCAGCAGACAGGGGGGCCCTGGGGCCAACGTCCTGACTTTC
TRBV12-3/TRBV12-4,TRBD2,many,TRBJ2-1,CASSFSGRGNEQFF,TGTGCCAGCAGTTTTAGCGGGAGAGGGAATGAGCAGTTCTTC
TRBV18,-,many,TRBJ2-5,CASSPVSGETQYF,TGTGCCAGCTCACCAGTTAGCGGAGAGACCCAGTACTTC
TRBV15,TRBD1,-,TRBJ2-7,CATSRETGTNLQYF,TGTGCCACCAGCAGAGAGACAGGGACAAACCTGCAATACTTC
TRBV7-9,-,many,TRBJ2-3,CASSGRDSTDTQYF,TGTGCCAGCAGCGGCCGGGACTCCACAGATACGCAGTATTTT
TRBV2,-,-,TRBJ2-7,CARVGGGLTYEQYF,TGTGCTAGAGTGGGGGGAGGCCTAACCTACGAGCAGTACTTC
TRBV20-1,-,many,TRBJ2-7,CSAPRGSPPYEQYF,TGCAGTGCTCCCAGGGGCTCGCCCCCCTACGAGCAGTACTTC
TRBV7-2,-,many,TRBJ2-1,CASSLNVGYNEQFF,TGTGCCAGCAGCTTAAATGTAGGGTACAATGAGCAGTTCTTC
TRBV18,TRBD1,many,TRBJ1-6,CASSPQGANSPLHF,TGTGCCAGCTCACCACAGGGGGCGAATTCACCCCTCCACTTT
TRBV11-3,-,many,TRBJ2-1,CASSPFAGRSYNEQFF,TGTGCCAGCAGCCCGTTCGCGGGAAGATCCTACAATGAGCAGTTCTTC
TRBV6-1,-,once,TRBJ1-5,CASSEVSGQPQHF,TGTGCCAGCAGTGAGGTTTCGGGTCAGCCCCAGCATTTT
TRBV11-2,-,-,TRBJ2-7,CASSLDRARSSYEQYF,TGTGCCAGCAGCTTAGATCGCGCCAGGAGCTCCTACGAGCAGTACTTC
TRBV7-3,-,-,TRBJ2-2,CASSNRVAGELFF,TGTGCCAGCAGCAACAGGGTCGCCGGGGAGCTGTTTTTT
TRBV11-2,-,-,TRBJ1-1,CASSLRYMDTEAFF,TGTGCCAGCAGCCTTAGATACATGGACACTGAAGCTTTCTTT
TRBV7-8,-,-,TRBJ2-5,CASSLGDTGGETLDF,TGTGCCAGCAGCTTAGGTGACACAGGGGGGGAGACCCTGGACTTC
TRBV6-4,TRBD2,many,TRBJ2-1,CASSDHYAGGANEQFF,TGTGCCAGCAGTGACCATTACGCGGGAGGCGCGAATGAGCAGTTCTTC
TRBV2,-,many,TRBJ2-5,CASSEVSRETQYF,TGTGCCAGCAGTGAGGTGTCTCGGGAGACCCAGTACTTC
TRBV9,-,many,TRBJ2-1,CASSGWSGWDNEQFF,TGTGCCAGCAGCGGATGGAGCGGGTGGGACAATGAGCAGTTCTTC
TRBV7-8,-,-,TRBJ2-7,CASSLAGPIATEQYF,TGTGCCAGCAGCTTAGCAGGCCCTATCGCTACCGAGCAGTACTTC
TRBV18,TRBD1,many,TRBJ2-2,CASSPPGQGLELFF,TGTGCCAGCTCACCCCCGGGACAGGGGTTGGAGCTGTTTTTT
TRBV4-1,TRBD1,-,TRBJ2-7,CASSQDYGQGRSEQYF,TGCGCCAGCAGCCAAGATTACGGACAGGGTCGGTCCGAGCAGTACTTC
TRBV20-1,TRBD1,-,TRBJ1-6,CSARDGSGTGTPWSPLHF,TGCAGTGCTAGAGATGGTAGCGGGACAGGGACGCCTTGGTCACCCCTCCACTTT
TRBV5-1,TRBD1,-,TRBJ1-1,CASSFRQGAVGEAFF,TGCGCCAGCAGCTTTAGACAGGGGGCAGTCGGTGAAGCTTTCTTT
TRBV19,TRBD1,-,TRBJ1-6,CASSTRTGGSYNSPLHF,TGTGCCAGTAGTACCCGGACAGGGGGCTCCTATAATTCACCCCTCCACTTT
TRBV7-8,-,-,TRBJ1-5,CASSLVSGFSNQPQHF,TGTGCCAGCAGCTTAGTTAGCGGGTTTAGCAATCAGCCCCAGCATTTT
TRBV20-1,TRBD2,-,TRBJ2-7,CSANGPRAGDDTGEQYF,TGCAGTGCAAACGGACCTAGGGCGGGAGATGACACCGGGGAGCAGTACTTC
TRBV2,-,many,TRBJ1-4,CASRTRQETNEKLFF,TGTGCCAGCAGGACGAGACAGGAAACTAATGAAAAACTGTTTTTT
TRBV27,TRBD1,many,TRBJ1-4,CASSWTGTGEKLFF,TGTGCCAGCAGTTGGACAGGGACTGGGGAAAAACTGTTTTTT
TRBV19,-,many,TRBJ1-2,CASTYGVGPANYGYTF,TGTGCCAGTACTTATGGGGTGGGTCCGGCTAACTATGGCTACACCTTC
TRBV6-7,TRBD2,many,TRBJ2-7,CASRNGRASYEQYF,TGTGCCAGCAGAAACGGGAGGGCCTCCTACGAGCAGTACTTC
TRBV6-5,TRBD1,many,TRBJ1-5,CASSRDRGVGQPQHF,TGTGCCAGCAGTAGGGACAGGGGCGTAGGGCAGCCCCAGCATTTT
TRBV9,-,many,TRBJ2-2,CASSPWTATNTGELFF,TGTGCCAGCAGCCCTTGGACAGCAACGAACACCGGGGAGCTGTTTTTT
TRBV29-1,-,-,TRBJ1-2,CGAGTPSGGYTF,TGCGGCGCAGGGACCCCAAGCGGTGGCTACACCTTC